This T cell receptor (beta chain) was captured by sequencing in a study of CD8 T cells in Susac syndrome. Negative isolation was used for CD8+ and CD4+ T cells, and FACS enrichment was applied to TEMRA cells. A quantity of about 0.5 to 1 ug RNA underwent reverse transcription using random hexamers. Amplification of TCR beta CDR3 spanned 54 Vbeta and 13 Jbeta via immunoSEQ multiplex PCR. TCRdb re-analysed the immunoSEQ multiplex PCR reads in MiXCR, keeping a single row per CDR3 protein. Here the sample spans approximately 150,000 distinct CDR3 sequences, about 91% being singletons. The ends were cut back, 0 bases at V and 1 base at J, with 12 bases in the middle. Germline V gene data show CDR1 as SGDLS and CDR2 as YYNGEE. The CDR3 is 16 amino acids.

This rearrangement joins TRBV9 to TRBJ2-3, with D maybe TRBD1 (8 bases). The clonotype was recovered from a human donor in good health. Sequences were obtained from CD4+ T cells from PBMCs. As DNA, the CDR3 is TGTGCCAGCAGCGTAGGAGCGGGACAGGGCACAGATACGCAGTATTTT. Translating gives CASSVGAGQGTDTQYF.